This TCR beta chain originates from a study of cytomegalovirus exposure and HLA in healthy donors. Study summary: About 77 million unique TCRs from HLA-typed donors made up an early data release. Out of 350 to 400 genotyped donors, roughly 83% belonged to the Caucasian-associated ancestry cluster. Regarding the study as a whole: A cluster of highly shared sequence variants was likely a sequencing artifact.

With 60 Vbeta and 13 Jbeta primers, the PCR was carried out. TCRdb keeps only in-frame clones here, not all; method: immunoSEQ multiplex PCR. Among 210,000 or so clones listed, about three quarters were seen once. A remark on this clone: Its antigen is unidentified.

V lost 4 bases and J lost 0, with 7 bases in between. This CDR3 contains 15 residues. Per germline, CDR1 SGHNT and CDR2 YENEEA. This sequence was found in a woman aged 55-70 years in good health and CMV-seropositive. V is TRBV11-3 and J is TRBJ2-6, with a weak D call TRBD1 (5 bases). The source material was PBMCs. CDR3 residues: CASSYQGSGANVLTF. CDR3 DNA: TGTGCCAGCAGCTACCAGGGCTCTGGGGCCAACGTCCTGACTTTC.